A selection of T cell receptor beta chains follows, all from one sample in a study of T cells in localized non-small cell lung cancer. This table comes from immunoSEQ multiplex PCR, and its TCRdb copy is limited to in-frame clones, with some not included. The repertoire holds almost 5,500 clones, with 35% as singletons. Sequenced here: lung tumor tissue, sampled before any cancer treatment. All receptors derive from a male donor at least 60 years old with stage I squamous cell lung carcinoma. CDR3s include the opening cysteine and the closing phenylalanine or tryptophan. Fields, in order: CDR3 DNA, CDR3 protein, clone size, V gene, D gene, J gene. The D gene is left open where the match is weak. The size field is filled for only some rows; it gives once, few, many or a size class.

CDR3nt: TGTGCCAGCTCACCTGGGGAAAATGGCTACACCTTC; CDR3aa: CASSPGENGYTF; abundance: -; v_gene: TRBV18; d_gene: -; j_gene: TRBJ1-2
CDR3nt: TGTGCCTGGGACGGACCAGGGACAGGGGAAGAGACCCAGTACTTC; CDR3aa: CAWDGPGTGEETQYF; abundance: large; v_gene: TRBV30; d_gene: TRBD1; j_gene: TRBJ2-5
CDR3nt: TGTGCCAGCAGCTCCTTTAAGACAGTGATAGGGGAGCTGTTTTTT; CDR3aa: CASSSFKTVIGELFF; abundance: many; v_gene: TRBV11-1; d_gene: -; j_gene: TRBJ2-2
CDR3nt: TGTGCCAGCAGTCCCCGGGACAGGGGGAATTCACCCCTCCACTTT; CDR3aa: CASSPRDRGNSPLHF; abundance: -; v_gene: TRBV28; d_gene: TRBD1; j_gene: TRBJ1-6
CDR3nt: TGTGCCAGCAGCCACGGGGGGTCCACTGAAGCTTTCTTT; CDR3aa: CASSHGGSTEAFF; abundance: large; v_gene: TRBV6-8; d_gene: -; j_gene: TRBJ1-1
CDR3nt: TGTGCCAGCTCACCAGGGGGACAGTCATCCGATACGCAGTATTTT; CDR3aa: CASSPGGQSSDTQYF; abundance: few; v_gene: TRBV18; d_gene: TRBD1; j_gene: TRBJ2-3
CDR3nt: TGTGCCAGCAGCCCGACAGGGGGCACTTCACCCCTCCACTTT; CDR3aa: CASSPTGGTSPLHF; abundance: many; v_gene: TRBV7-6; d_gene: TRBD1; j_gene: TRBJ1-6
CDR3nt: TGTGCCAGCAGCAAGGGACCCGGGGGCGGGGGATTTGACTCCTACAATGAGCAGTTCTTC; CDR3aa: CASSKGPGGGGFDSYNEQFF; abundance: few; v_gene: TRBV14; d_gene: -; j_gene: TRBJ2-1
CDR3nt: TGTGCCAGCAATTTCGGTGGCTCACCGAGGGGAGAGACCCAGTACTTC; CDR3aa: CASNFGGSPRGETQYF; abundance: -; v_gene: TRBV28; d_gene: -; j_gene: TRBJ2-5
CDR3nt: TGTGCCAGCAGTCCCCTATCTCTGAATCAGCCCCAGCATTTT; CDR3aa: CASSPLSLNQPQHF; abundance: medium-sized; v_gene: TRBV11-3; d_gene: -; j_gene: TRBJ1-5